The present entry profiles one T cell receptor beta chain with its context. This sample stems from a study of chemoradiotherapy in HPV16-positive cancers. Whole-study context: Functional T-cell assays on two HPV16-positive patients' cells defined candidate HPV-specific clones and common TCR motifs.

Using immunoSEQ multiplex PCR, the repertoire was profiled, and TCRdb retains in-frame clones only, with some absent. The repertoire holds tens of thousands of clones, with around 87% as singletons. Germline loops: CDR1 SGHKS, CDR2 YYEKEE (reference sequence). V was trimmed by 0 bases and J by 0 bases, leaving 8 bases between them. CDR3 length: 15 residues. Samples were taken several times over chemoradiotherapy. The sample here was blood, taken from a patient who underwent chemoradiotherapy. The TCR sequence derives from a human donor with HPV-associated anogenital cancer. The V gene is TRBV5-5, the J gene TRBJ2-3; D remains unclear. In DNA form, the CDR3 reads TGTGCCAGCAGCTTGGGACCGACCAGCACAGATACGCAGTATTTT. This sequence encodes CASSLGPTSTDTQYF.